This T cell receptor beta chain emerged from a study of T cell repertoires in cytomegalovirus infection. For the study at large: TCR beta signatures that were public indicated CMV infection and matching HLA type.

Trimming cost V 8 bases and J 0 bases; bases outside gene matches: 6. This CDR3 region has 14 residues. In germline, CDR1 is SGHVS, CDR2 FQNEAQ. Overall study findings and caveats: Clonotypes of TCR beta that were HLA-C-restricted and CMV-specific dominated the ex vivo response. Using cumulative public TCR beta family frequency, the authors identified those who carried CMV together with the relevant HLA.

Notes on this clonotype: Its antigen is unidentified.

TCRdb reprocessed the reads with MiXCR, giving one entry per CDR3 protein. Here the sample spans tens of thousands of distinct CDR3 sequences, approximately 22% being singletons. The sequenced sample was PBMCs, sequenced either directly or after in vitro stimulation (not recorded which). The sequence came from a human donor in good health (CMV status not recorded). Some clones in this sample may be carry-over from other donors' samples. The rearrangement uses TRBV7-8 and TRBJ2-7; 8 bases are shared with TRBD2. The CDR3 region has the DNA TGTGCCAGCGGCGCGGGACTAGACTCCTACGAGCAGTACTTC. As protein: CASGAGLDSYEQYF.